This passage covers 31 T cell receptor beta chains from one sample sequenced in a study of blood T cell repertoires in COVID-19 (dated by TCRdb to between 2020 and 2021). Receptor amplification or capture employed the immunoSEQ multiplex PCR assay. The table was pulled from immuneACCESS by TCRdb, which kept in-frame rearrangements only. Such tables lose some clones; where checked, under half of the loss comes from unresolved V genes, and the rest has no known cause. The sample table lists 300,000 to 350,000 clones, roughly nine tenths of them with a count of one. Less than 5% of the sample lies in the top ten. The sample consisted of peripheral blood. These receptors all come from a woman aged 55-70 years with COVID-19, enrolled during active disease.

The rearrangement links TRBV6-6 to TRBJ2-1; 9 bases match TRBD2. CDR1 MNHNY and CDR2 SVGAGI come from the germline V gene (reference sequence). The CDR3 consists of 15 residues. V trimming: 6 bases; J trimming: 5 bases; junction bases outside the gene matches: 8. The CDR3: CASRVLAGTDNEQFF. DNA of the CDR3: TGTGCCAGCAGGGTACTAGCGGGTACCGACAATGAGCAGTTCTTC.

This clone came up a few times. The genes are TRBV21-1 and TRBJ1-2; no DNA check was done on the table's D call, TRBD1. TRBV21-1 is labeled a pseudogene. The CDR3 covers 17 residues. The CDR3 nucleotides are TGTGCCAGCAGCAAAGCGAGACAGGGTAGGGGTCTCGATGGCTACACCTTC. Its translation: CASSKARQGRGLDGYTF.

The chain uses TRBV5-1 and TRBJ2-7; maybe TRBD1 (5 bases). There are 13 residues in the CDR3. Trimming took off 0 bases at V and 7 bases at J, with 11 bases between the two ends. CDR1 SGHRS and CDR2 YFSETQ come from the germline V gene. The chain's CDR3 is CASSLVVGVEQYF. The CDR3 DNA follows: TGCGCCAGCAGCTTGGTTGTAGGGGTGGAGCAGTACTTC.

The chain joins TRBV3-1 (or the pseudogene TRBV3-2) to TRBJ2-2, with 12 bases identical to TRBD2. This CDR3 is built from 16 residues. After removal of 3 bases from V and 7 bases from J, the junction contained 6 bases not matched to a gene. CDR1 is LGHDT and CDR2 is YNNKEL in the germline V gene (reference sequence). CDR3 region: CASSQGLAGMGGELFF. CDR3 nucleotide sequence: TGTGCCAGCAGCCAGGGACTAGCGGGCATGGGCGGGGAGCTGTTTTTT.

This chain links TRBV4-2 with TRBJ2-5; perhaps TRBD2 as D (6 bases). The V end lost 3 bases, the J end lost 1 base, and 15 bases lay between the germline ends. The CDR3 loop spans 16 amino acids. Germline V gene lookup returns CDR1 LGHNA and CDR2 YNFKEQ. The CDR3 nucleotides are TGTGCCAGCAGCCAGAGTAGGAGGGATATCCAAGAGACCCAGTACTTC. It encodes CASSQSRRDIQETQYF.

The V gene is TRBV28, the J gene TRBJ1-1, with D perhaps matching TRBD1 (6 bases). Trimming took off 5 bases at V and 0 bases at J, with 16 bases between the two ends. The germline gives CDR1 MDHEN, CDR2 SYDVKM. CDR3 size: 16 residues. CDR3 sequence reads: CASSATTGRLNTEAFF. As DNA, the CDR3 is TGTGCCAGCAGTGCCACGACAGGACGCCTGAACACTGAAGCTTTCTTT. The whole variable domain, filled in from reference TRBV28 and TRBJ1-1, reads DVKVTQSSRYLVKRTGEKVFLECVQDMDHENMFWYRQDPGLGLRLIYFSYDVKMKEKGDIPEGYSVSREKKERFSLILESASTNQTSMYLCASSATTGRLNTEAFFGQGTRLTVV.

This chain links TRBV4-1 with TRBJ1-5, with D maybe TRBD1 (5 bases). The CDR3 contains 17 residues. The germline gives CDR1 MGHRA, CDR2 YSYEKL. V was trimmed by 3 bases and J by 6 bases, leaving 21 bases between them. The CDR3 loop reads CASSQGLSDAGSQPQHF. CDR3 nucleotides: TGCGCCAGCAGCCAGGGACTTTCCGATGCAGGTAGTCAGCCCCAGCATTTT.

The genes are TRBV6-9 and TRBJ2-7, with a possible D match to TRBD1 (6 bases). The CDR3 has 14 residues. V lost 5 bases and J lost 6, with 17 bases in between. Germline-derived CDR1 and CDR2 are MNHGY and SVAAGI. Here the CDR3 DNA reads TGTGCCAGCAGTGGGGGCCAGGGACCTACCGAGCAGTACTTC. Translating it yields CASSGGQGPTEQYF.

This rearrangement joins TRBV19 to TRBJ2-2, with D unclear. Germline-derived CDR1 and CDR2 are LNHDA and SQIVND (reference sequence). Trimming stripped 5 bases from V and 3 bases from J, with 10 bases between. The CDR3 has 14 amino acids. The CDR3 DNA sequence: TGTGCCAGTAGTGCTCCGACACACACCGGGGAGCTGTTTTTT. This encodes CASSAPTHTGELFF.

The gene calls are TRBV25-1 and TRBJ1-2; no firm D call. The CDR3 runs to 15 residues. The V and J ends lost 1 base and 2 bases respectively, with 11 bases between them. Germline V lookup: CDR1 MGHDK, CDR2 SYGVNS. In DNA form, the CDR3 reads TGTGCCAGCAGTGAATTAGGTACACAGAACTATGGCTACACCTTC. This codes for CASSELGTQNYGYTF.

The chain has TRBV2 and TRBJ2-1, with TRBD1 matching 7 bases. The CDR3 extends over 14 amino acids. V shed 6 bases, J shed 6 bases, and the junction held 8 bases outside the gene matches. Germline CDR1 is SNHLY and CDR2 is FYNNEI. DNA of the CDR3: TGTGCCAGCAGACCGACAGGGTTCGGCAATGAGCAGTTCTTC. This sequence encodes CASRPTGFGNEQFF.

The chain recombines TRBV5-4 with TRBJ1-1, with D perhaps matching TRBD1 (6 bases). The CDR3 has 14 amino acids. Germline V gene lookup returns CDR1 SGHNT and CDR2 YYREEE (reference sequence). Trimming pared 4 bases from V and 5 bases from J, leaving 15 bases between. The CDR3 loop reads CASSPEQGRTEAFF. The CDR3 coding sequence is TGTGCCAGCAGCCCGGAACAGGGACGGACTGAAGCTTTCTTT.

The CDR3 sequence is CASSPIRAGNSGNTIYF. The CDR3 nucleotides read TGTGCCAGCTCACCAATCCGCGCAGGAAACTCTGGAAACACCATATATTTT. J is TRBJ1-3 and V is TRBV18; no definite D call. CDR3 length: 17 residues. In germline, CDR1 is KGHSH, CDR2 LQKENI. Trimming removed 2 bases at V and 0 bases at J, with 14 bases between.

The chain links TRBV12-3 or TRBV12-4 to TRBJ1-1; tentative D call: TRBD1 (5 bases). CDR3 length: 13 residues. Deletions cut 3 bases from V and 5 bases from J, with 10 bases between. This chain's CDR3 is CASSFPGPTEAFF. The CDR3 DNA sequence: TGTGCCAGCAGTTTCCCAGGGCCTACTGAAGCTTTCTTT.

This clone was recorded only once. The chain carries TRBV24-1 and TRBJ2-7; D possibly corresponds to TRBD1 (6 bases). Trimming took 9 bases from V and 6 from J, leaving 26 bases between them. CDR1 and CDR2 from the germline V gene are KGHDR and SFDVKD. The CDR3 is 16 residues long. CDR3 DNA: TGTGCCACCGCTGAGATCACTCGGACAGAGCCGGGCGAGCAGTACTTC. This codes for CATAEITRTEPGEQYF.

The chain couples TRBV5-1 to TRBJ1-4; the match to TRBD1 covers 10 bases. Germline V gene lookup returns CDR1 SGHRS and CDR2 YFSETQ. The length of the CDR3 is 15 residues. V lost 0 bases and J lost 8; bases outside the gene matches: 4. The CDR3 loop is CASSLAGTGEEKLFF. Written as DNA, the CDR3 is TGCGCCAGCAGCTTGGCTGGGACAGGGGAGGAAAAACTGTTTTTT.

This rearrangement joins TRBV2 to TRBJ2-1, with no clear D. This CDR3 has 11 residues. Trimming cost V 7 bases and J 8 bases, with 9 bases left between them. In germline, CDR1 is SNHLY, CDR2 FYNNEI. This CDR3 reads CASTRRDEQFF. The CDR3 nucleotides read TGTGCCAGCACCCGACGGGATGAGCAGTTCTTC.

This clone was picked up a small number of times. The rearrangement links TRBV28 to TRBJ1-5; D might be TRBD1 (5 bases). V was clipped by 5 bases and J by 8 bases, with 19 bases between them. This CDR3 spans 15 amino acids. The germline V gene has CDR1 MDHEN and CDR2 SYDVKM. The CDR3 spells CASSSFLGEGKPQHF. CDR3 DNA sequence: TGTGCCAGCAGTAGTTTTTTAGGGGAAGGAAAGCCCCAGCATTTT. The full variable domain, with the rest looked up from reference TRBV28 and TRBJ1-5, is DVKVTQSSRYLVKRTGEKVFLECVQDMDHENMFWYRQDPGLGLRLIYFSYDVKMKEKGDIPEGYSVSREKKERFSLILESASTNQTSMYLCASSSFLGEGKPQHFGDGTRLSIL.

V usage is TRBV10-3 and J usage is TRBJ2-7; D unclear. Trimming stripped 1 base from V and 5 bases from J, with 6 bases between. CDR1 ENHRY and CDR2 SYGVKD come from the germline V gene. This CDR3 is built from 12 residues. The CDR3 protein is CAISEYQNEQYF. DNA for the CDR3: TGTGCCATCAGTGAGTATCAGAACGAGCAGTACTTC.

The chain recombines TRBV27 with TRBJ2-5; 7 positions match TRBD2. The length of the CDR3 is 15 residues. V shed 6 bases, J shed 5 bases, and the junction held 12 bases outside the gene matches. CDR1 and CDR2 (germline): MNHEY, SMNVEV (reference sequence). As DNA, the CDR3 is TGTGCCAGCAGGCCCCCCCGAGCGGGGAGCGAGACCCAGTACTTC. Amino acids: CASRPPRAGSETQYF.

The chain links TRBV4-1 to TRBJ1-1, with D unresolved. Germline V CDR1 and CDR2: MGHRA, YSYEKL. This CDR3 has 17 residues. The V and J ends lost 4 bases and 0 bases respectively, with 18 bases between them. For the CDR3, the DNA is TGCGCCAGCAGCCTAGAAGGTCACAGCTTTATGAACACTGAAGCTTTCTTT. It specifies CASSLEGHSFMNTEAFF.

V is TRBV2 and J is TRBJ1-1; D call uncertain. The CDR3 extends over 12 amino acids. Germline assignment: CDR1 SNHLY and CDR2 FYNNEI. With 5 bases removed from V and 1 base from J, the gap between germline ends came to 5 bases. For the CDR3, the DNA is TGTGCCAGCAGTTCACAGAACACTGAAGCTTTCTTT. Its protein is CASSSQNTEAFF.

This chain joins TRBV5-1 and TRBJ2-2, with D possibly being TRBD1 (5 bases). V lost 0 bases to trimming and J lost 5 bases, with 11 bases between them. The CDR3 spans 15 residues. CDR1 and CDR2 (germline): SGHRS, YFSETQ. As DNA, the CDR3 is TGCGCCAGCAGCTTGGATGGGGCCAGAACCGGGGAGCTGTTTTTT. Translation gives CASSLDGARTGELFF.

The chain combines TRBV2 with TRBJ1-5, with D unclear. V was clipped by 6 bases and J by 5 bases, with 14 bases between them. From germline, CDR1 is SNHLY and CDR2 FYNNEI. The CDR3 length is 14 residues. CDR3 loop: CASRPTNGDQPQHF. Here the CDR3 DNA reads TGTGCCAGCAGACCGACAAATGGCGATCAGCCCCAGCATTTT. The full variable domain, in which reference TRBV2 and TRBJ1-5 provide the parts outside the CDR3, is EPEVTQTPSHQVTQMGQEVILRCVPISNHLYFYWYRQILGQKVEFLVSFYNNEISEKSEIFDDQFSVERPDGSNFTLKIRSTKLEDSAMYFCASRPTNGDQPQHFGDGTRLSIL.

On this clone itself: The same CDR3 is also encoded by other DNA sequences in this sample. The chain is built from TRBV6-5 and TRBJ1-1; possible D gene TRBD1, 6 bases. The CDR3 sequence is 15 residues long. CDR1 MNHEY and CDR2 SVGAGI come from the germline V gene. V shed 7 bases and J shed 6 bases, with 21 bases lying between them. The CDR3 DNA is TGTGCCAGCACCCGAGAGGGGGGGGCAGGACCTGAAGCTTTCTTT. Residues: CASTREGGAGPEAFF.

The chain carries TRBV30 and TRBJ2-1; a weak D match, TRBD1 (6 bases). This CDR3 comprises 12 residues. Germline CDR1 reads GTSNPN; CDR2 reads SVGIG (reference sequence). Trimming shortened V by 2 bases and J by 9 bases, and 11 bases separated the two germline ends. Here the CDR3 reads CAWSRTGIEQFF. The CDR3 region has the DNA TGTGCCTGGAGTCGAACAGGGATTGAGCAGTTCTTC.

The chain is built from TRBV9 and TRBJ1-3; D gene unclear. Trimming took 1 base from V and 0 from J, leaving 11 bases between them. CDR3 length: 16 amino acids. Germline CDR1 reads SGDLS; CDR2 reads YYNGEE. CDR3 loop: CASSVSAVPSGNTIYF. CDR3 DNA: TGTGCCAGCAGCGTATCGGCGGTCCCCTCTGGAAACACCATATATTTT.

This clone was counted a single time. The chain has TRBV19 and TRBJ2-7; TRBD1 might be the D (6 bases). The CDR3 contains 15 residues. CDR1 LNHDA and CDR2 SQIVND come from the germline V gene (reference sequence). Deletions cut 2 bases from V and 3 bases from J, with 14 bases between. CDR3 in amino acids: CASSINVGQIYEQYF. In nucleotides, the CDR3 is TGTGCCAGTAGTATAAATGTAGGACAGATCTACGAGCAGTACTTC.

The table lists this clone with a count of one. V gene TRBV18 combines with J gene TRBJ1-3; 8 positions agree with TRBD1. The length of the CDR3 is 18 residues. The V gene end was trimmed by 3 bases and the J gene end by 2 bases; junction bases not matched to a gene: 12. Germline CDR1 KGHSH, CDR2 LQKENI. The CDR3 region has the DNA TGTGCCAGCTCACCCCGGCCCCGACAGGGGTCACCTGGAAACACCATATATTTT. It specifies CASSPRPRQGSPGNTIYF.

This chain uses TRBV7-9 with TRBJ1-1; 9 bases fit TRBD1. The CDR3 has 16 amino acids. Germline-derived CDR1 and CDR2 are SEHNR and FQNEAQ (reference sequence). V shed 4 bases and J 0 bases; nucleotides not matched to a gene: 6. CDR3 sequence reads: CASSSPGTGMNTEAFF. The DNA of the CDR3 is TGTGCCAGCAGCTCTCCCGGGACAGGGATGAACACTGAAGCTTTCTTT.

The chain combines TRBV20-1 with TRBJ2-5, with D tentatively TRBD2 (6 bases). CDR3 length: 15 amino acids. Germline assignment: CDR1 DFQATT and CDR2 SNEGSKA (reference sequence). V lost 3 bases and J 2 bases, leaving 16 bases between the germline ends. The CDR3 sequence: CSASSGRRGQETQYF. The CDR3 bases are TGCAGTGCTAGTTCCGGGAGAAGGGGACAAGAGACCCAGTACTTC.